This T cell receptor beta chain was identified during a study of T cell responses to AZD1222 COVID-19 vaccine. At the level of the study: Pooling of second doses given at about 4 or about 12 weeks was done. Study results and limitations: Spike was spanned by vaccine-associated CD4 TCRs, which were dominant at 160-218 and 743-854. The study reported that nearly half of spike-specific TCRs target unmutated variant regions. Donors were chiefly white British, with a greater number of females, and clonal diversity was perhaps underestimated.

Produced via immunoSEQ multiplex PCR; TCRdb's table is partial and in-frame only. The sample has fewer than 120,000 clones, about nine tenths seen once. Note on this clone: What it binds is unknown.

Germline V gives CDR1 SGHDT, CDR2 YYEEEE. The CDR3 contains 13 residues. The V end was cut by 1 base, the J end by 10 bases, with 14 bases between. The rearrangement joins TRBV5-6 to TRBJ1-1; no reliable D call. The receptor's source is an adult in good health. The sequenced sample was peripheral blood, obtained on day 0 of AZD1222 vaccination. The CDR3 protein is CASSLPPGYGAFF. As DNA, the CDR3 is TGTGCCAGCAGCTTGCCACCCGGTTATGGAGCTTTCTTT.